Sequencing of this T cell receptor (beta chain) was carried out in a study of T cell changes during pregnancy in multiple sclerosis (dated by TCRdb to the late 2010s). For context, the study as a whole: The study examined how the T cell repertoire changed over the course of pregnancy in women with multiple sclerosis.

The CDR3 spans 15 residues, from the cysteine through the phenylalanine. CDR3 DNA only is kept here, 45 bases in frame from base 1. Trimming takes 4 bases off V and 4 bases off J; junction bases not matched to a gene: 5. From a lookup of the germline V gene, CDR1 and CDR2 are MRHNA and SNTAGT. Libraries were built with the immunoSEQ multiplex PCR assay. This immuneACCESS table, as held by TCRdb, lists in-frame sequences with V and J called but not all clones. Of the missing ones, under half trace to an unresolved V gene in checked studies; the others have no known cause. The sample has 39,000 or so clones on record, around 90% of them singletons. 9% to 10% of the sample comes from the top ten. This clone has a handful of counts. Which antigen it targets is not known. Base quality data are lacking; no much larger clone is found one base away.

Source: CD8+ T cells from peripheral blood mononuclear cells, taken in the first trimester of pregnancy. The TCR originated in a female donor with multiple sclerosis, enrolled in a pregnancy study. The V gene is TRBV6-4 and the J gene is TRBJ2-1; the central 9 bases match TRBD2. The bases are TGTGCCAGCAGTGTAGAGACTAGCGGATACAATGAGCAGTTCTTC. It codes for CASSVETSGYNEQFF.